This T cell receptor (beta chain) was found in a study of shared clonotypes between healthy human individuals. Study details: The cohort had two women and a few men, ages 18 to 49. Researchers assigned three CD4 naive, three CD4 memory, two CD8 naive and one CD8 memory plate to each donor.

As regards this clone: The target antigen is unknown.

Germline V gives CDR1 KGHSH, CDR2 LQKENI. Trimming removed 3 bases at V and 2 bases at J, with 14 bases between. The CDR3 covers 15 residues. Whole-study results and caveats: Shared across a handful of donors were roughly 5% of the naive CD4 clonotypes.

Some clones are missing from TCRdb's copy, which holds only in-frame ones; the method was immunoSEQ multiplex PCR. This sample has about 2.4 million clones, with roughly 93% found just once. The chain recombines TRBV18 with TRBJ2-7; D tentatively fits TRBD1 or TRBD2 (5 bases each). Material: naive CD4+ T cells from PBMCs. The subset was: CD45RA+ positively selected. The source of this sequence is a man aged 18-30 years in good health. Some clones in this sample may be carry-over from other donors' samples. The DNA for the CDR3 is TGTGCCAGCTCACCGCAGGGACCCACCACCTACGAGCAGTACTTC. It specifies CASSPQGPTTYEQYF. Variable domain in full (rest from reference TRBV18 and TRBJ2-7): NAGVMQNPRHLVRRRGQEARLRCSPMKGHSHVYWYRQLPEEGLKFMVYLQKENIIDESGMPKERFSAEFPKEGPSILRIQQVVRGDSAAYFCASSPQGPTTYEQYFGPGTRLTVT.